The clone carrying this TCR beta chain was counted only a few times. Its target is not known. Indicated time point: cycle 4 day 1 (C4D1), after more than five weeks of nivolumab. The patients all showed relapse after autologous stem cell transplantation, while their brentuximab vedotin exposure varied. Purification of CD4+ T cells from thawed PBMCs was achieved by magnetic negative selection. Here immunoSEQ multiplex PCR was the method, and the copy in TCRdb shows in-frame clones only, minus some. The table has 25,000 to 35,000 clones, roughly four fifths seen once. The sample is drawn from a study of PD-1 blockade in classical Hodgkin lymphoma. Points from the study as a whole: Baseline diversity resembling that of newly diagnosed patients was seen in complete responders.

This specimen consisted of CD4+ T cells from blood, obtained before the fourth cycle of nivolumab. This receptor was taken from a human donor with classical Hodgkin lymphoma.

The CDR3 sequence is CASGSYRETGANVLTF. The CDR3 DNA is TGTGCCAGCGGATCTTACAGGGAAACGGGGGCCAACGTCCTGACTTTC. The chain is built from TRBV9 and TRBJ2-6, with a weak D call TRBD1 (6 bases). The V end was cut by 7 bases, the J end by 4 bases, with 18 bases between. Germline V gives CDR1 SGDLS, CDR2 YYNGEE. CDR3 length: 16 residues.